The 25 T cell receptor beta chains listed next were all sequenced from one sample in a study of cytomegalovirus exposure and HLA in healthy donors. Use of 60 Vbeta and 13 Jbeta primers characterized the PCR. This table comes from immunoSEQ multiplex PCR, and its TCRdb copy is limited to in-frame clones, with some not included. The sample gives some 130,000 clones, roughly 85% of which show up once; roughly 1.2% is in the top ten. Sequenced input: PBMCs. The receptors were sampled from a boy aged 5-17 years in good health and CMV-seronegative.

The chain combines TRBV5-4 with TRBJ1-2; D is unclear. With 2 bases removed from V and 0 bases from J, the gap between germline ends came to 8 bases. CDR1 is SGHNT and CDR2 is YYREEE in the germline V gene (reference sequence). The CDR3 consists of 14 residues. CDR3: CASSFRGANYGYTF. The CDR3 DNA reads TGTGCCAGCAGCTTTCGCGGCGCTAACTATGGCTACACCTTC.

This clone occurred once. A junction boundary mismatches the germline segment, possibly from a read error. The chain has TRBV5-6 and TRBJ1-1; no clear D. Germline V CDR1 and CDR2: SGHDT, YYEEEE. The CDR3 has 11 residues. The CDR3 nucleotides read TGTGCCAGCAGCTTGGGCACTGAAGCTTTCTTC. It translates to CASSLGTEAFF.

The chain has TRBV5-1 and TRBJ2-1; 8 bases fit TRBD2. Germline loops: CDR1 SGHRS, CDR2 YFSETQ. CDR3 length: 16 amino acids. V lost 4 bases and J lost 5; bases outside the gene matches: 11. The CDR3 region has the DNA TGCGCCAGCAGCGCTATGACTAGCGATTTGGACAATGAGCAGTTCTTC. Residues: CASSAMTSDLDNEQFF.

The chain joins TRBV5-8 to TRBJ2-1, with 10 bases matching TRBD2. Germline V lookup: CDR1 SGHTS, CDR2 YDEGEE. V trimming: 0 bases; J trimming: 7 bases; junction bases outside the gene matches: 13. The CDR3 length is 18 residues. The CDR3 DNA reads TGTGCCAGCAGCTTGGCCCCTAGCGGGAGTTCAATCACGAATGAGCAGTTCTTC. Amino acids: CASSLAPSGSSITNEQFF. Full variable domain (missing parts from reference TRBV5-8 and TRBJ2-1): EAGVTQSPTHLIKTRGQQATLRCSPISGHTSVYWYQQALGLGLQFLLWYDEGEERNRGNFPPRFSGRQFPNYSSELNVNALELEDSALYLCASSLAPSGSSITNEQFFGPGTRLTVL.

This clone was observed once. The CDR3 sequence: CASSLAGYNEQFF. The CDR3 nucleotides read TGTGCCAGCTCCCTAGCGGGTTACAATGAGCAGTTCTTC. This rearrangement joins TRBV27 to TRBJ2-1; 8 bases agree with TRBD2. Per germline, CDR1 MNHEY and CDR2 SMNVEV (reference sequence). V lost 8 bases and J lost 4; bases outside the gene matches: 4. The CDR3 contains 13 residues.

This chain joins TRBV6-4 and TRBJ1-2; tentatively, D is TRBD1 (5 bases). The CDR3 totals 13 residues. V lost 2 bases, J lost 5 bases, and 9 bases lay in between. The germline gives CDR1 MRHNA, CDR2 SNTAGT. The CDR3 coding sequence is TGTGCCAGCAGTGACGACAGAGCATATGGCTACACCTTC. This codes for CASSDDRAYGYTF.

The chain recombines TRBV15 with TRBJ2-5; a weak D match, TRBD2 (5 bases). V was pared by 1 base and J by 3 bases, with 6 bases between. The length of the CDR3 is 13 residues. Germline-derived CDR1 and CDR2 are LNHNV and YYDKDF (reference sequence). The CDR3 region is CATSRVREETQYF. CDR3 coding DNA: TGTGCCACCAGCAGAGTGAGGGAAGAGACCCAGTACTTC. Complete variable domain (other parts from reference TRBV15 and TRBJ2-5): DAMVIQNPRYQVTQFGKPVTLSCSQTLNHNVMYWYQQKSSQAPKLLFHYYDKDFNNEADTPDNFQSRRPNTSFCFLDIRSPGLGDTAMYLCATSRVREETQYFGPGTRLLVL.

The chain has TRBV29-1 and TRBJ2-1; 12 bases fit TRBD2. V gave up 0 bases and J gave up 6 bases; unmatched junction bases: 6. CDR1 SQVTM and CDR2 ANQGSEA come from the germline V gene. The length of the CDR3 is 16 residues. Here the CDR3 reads CSVEDRTSGRFNEQFF. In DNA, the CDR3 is TGCAGCGTTGAAGATCGAACTAGCGGGAGGTTCAATGAGCAGTTCTTC.

The CDR3 reads CSVEGASGTREQFF. In nucleotides, the CDR3 is TGCAGCGTTGAAGGGGCTAGCGGGACGAGGGAGCAGTTCTTC. The chain combines TRBV29-1 with TRBJ2-1, with 9 nucleotides matching TRBD2. The CDR3 has 14 amino acids. Germline assignment: CDR1 SQVTM and CDR2 ANQGSEA. V dropped 1 base and J dropped 10; count of bases not matched to a gene: 8.

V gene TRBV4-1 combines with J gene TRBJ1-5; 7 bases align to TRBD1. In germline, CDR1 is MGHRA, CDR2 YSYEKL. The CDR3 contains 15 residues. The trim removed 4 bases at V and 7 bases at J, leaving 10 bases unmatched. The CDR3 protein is CASSPYRGPEQPQHF. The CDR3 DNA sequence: TGCGCCAGCAGCCCCTACAGGGGACCGGAACAGCCCCAGCATTTT.

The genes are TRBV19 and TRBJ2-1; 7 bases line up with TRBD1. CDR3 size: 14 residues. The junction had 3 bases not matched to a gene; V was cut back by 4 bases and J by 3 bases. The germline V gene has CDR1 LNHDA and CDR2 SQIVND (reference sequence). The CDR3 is CASSRTGDYNEQFF. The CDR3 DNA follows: TGTGCCAGTAGTAGAACAGGGGACTACAATGAGCAGTTCTTC.

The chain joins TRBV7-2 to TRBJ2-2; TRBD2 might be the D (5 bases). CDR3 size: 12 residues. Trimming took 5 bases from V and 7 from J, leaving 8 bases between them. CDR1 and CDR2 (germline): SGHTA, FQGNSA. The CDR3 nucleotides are TGTGCCAGCAGCCCGGGATACGGGGAGCTGTTTTTT. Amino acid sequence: CASSPGYGELFF.

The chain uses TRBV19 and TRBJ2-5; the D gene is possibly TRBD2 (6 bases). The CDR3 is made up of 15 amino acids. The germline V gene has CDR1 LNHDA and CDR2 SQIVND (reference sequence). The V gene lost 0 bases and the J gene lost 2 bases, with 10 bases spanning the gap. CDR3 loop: CASSIDGSGQETQYF. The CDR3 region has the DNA TGTGCCAGTAGTATAGACGGGAGTGGGCAAGAGACCCAGTACTTC. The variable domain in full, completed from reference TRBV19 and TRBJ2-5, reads DGGITQSPKYLFRKEGQNVTLSCEQNLNHDAMYWYRQDPGQGLRLIYYSQIVNDFQKGDIAEGYSVSREKKESFPLTVTSAQKNPTAFYLCASSIDGSGQETQYFGPGTRLLVL.

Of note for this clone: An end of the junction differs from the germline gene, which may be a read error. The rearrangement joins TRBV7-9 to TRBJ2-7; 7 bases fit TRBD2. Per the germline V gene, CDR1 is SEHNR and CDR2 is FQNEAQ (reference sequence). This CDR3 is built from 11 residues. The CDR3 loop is CSSSPGGEQYF. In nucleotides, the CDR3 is TGTTCCAGCAGCCCCGGGGGGGAGCAGTACTTC.

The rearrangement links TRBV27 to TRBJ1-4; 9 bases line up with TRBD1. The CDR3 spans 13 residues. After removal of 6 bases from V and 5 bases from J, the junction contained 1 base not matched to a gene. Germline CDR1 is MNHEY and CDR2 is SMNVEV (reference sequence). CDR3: CASSGQGNEKLFF. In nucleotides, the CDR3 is TGTGCCAGCAGCGGACAGGGGAATGAAAAACTGTTTTTT. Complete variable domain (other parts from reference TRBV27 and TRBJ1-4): EAQVTQNPRYLITVTGKKLTVTCSQNMNHEYMSWYRQDPGLGLRQIYYSMNVEVTDKGDVPEGYKVSRKEKRNFPLILESPSPNQTSLYFCASSGQGNEKLFFGSGTQLSVL.

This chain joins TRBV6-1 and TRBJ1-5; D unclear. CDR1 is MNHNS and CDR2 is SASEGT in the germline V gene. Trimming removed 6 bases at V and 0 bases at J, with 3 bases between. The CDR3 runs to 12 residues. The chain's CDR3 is CASRASNQPQHF. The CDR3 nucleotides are TGTGCCAGCAGGGCTAGCAATCAGCCCCAGCATTTT.

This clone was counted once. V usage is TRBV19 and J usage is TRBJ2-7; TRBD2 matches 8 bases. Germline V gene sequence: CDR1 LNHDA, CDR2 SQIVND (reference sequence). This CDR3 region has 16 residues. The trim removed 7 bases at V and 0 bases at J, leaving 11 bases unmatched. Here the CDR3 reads CASTPGGGFSSYEQYF. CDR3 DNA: TGTGCCAGTACTCCCGGGGGGGGATTTAGCTCCTACGAGCAGTACTTC. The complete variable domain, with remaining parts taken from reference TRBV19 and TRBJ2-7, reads DGGITQSPKYLFRKEGQNVTLSCEQNLNHDAMYWYRQDPGQGLRLIYYSQIVNDFQKGDIAEGYSVSREKKESFPLTVTSAQKNPTAFYLCASTPGGGFSSYEQYFGPGTRLTVT.

The CDR3 loop is CASKTGTVPRAFF. In nucleotides, the CDR3 is TGTGCCAGCAAGACAGGGACGGTCCCCAGGGCTTTCTTT. V usage is TRBV25-1 and J usage is TRBJ1-1, with 7 positions matching TRBD1. The germline V gene encodes CDR1 MGHDK and CDR2 SYGVNS. CDR3 length: 13 residues. J lost 11 bases, V lost 7 bases, and 13 bases had no gene match.

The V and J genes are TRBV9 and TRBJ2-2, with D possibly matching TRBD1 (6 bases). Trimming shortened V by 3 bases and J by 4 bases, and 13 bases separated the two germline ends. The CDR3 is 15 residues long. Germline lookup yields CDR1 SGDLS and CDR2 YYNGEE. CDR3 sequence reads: CASSAPTDSTGELFF. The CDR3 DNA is TGTGCCAGCAGCGCCCCAACGGACAGCACCGGGGAGCTGTTTTTT.

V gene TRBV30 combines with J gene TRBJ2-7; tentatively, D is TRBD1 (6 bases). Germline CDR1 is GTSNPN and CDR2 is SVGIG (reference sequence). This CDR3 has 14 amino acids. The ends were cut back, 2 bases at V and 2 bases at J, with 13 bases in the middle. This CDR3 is CAWSRGGRPYEQYF. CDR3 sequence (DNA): TGTGCCTGGAGTCGAGGGGGAAGGCCCTACGAGCAGTACTTC.

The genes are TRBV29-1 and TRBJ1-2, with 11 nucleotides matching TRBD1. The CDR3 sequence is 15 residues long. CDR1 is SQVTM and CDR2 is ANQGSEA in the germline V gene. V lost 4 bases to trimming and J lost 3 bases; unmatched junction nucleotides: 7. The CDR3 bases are TGCAGCGTTGCTCCGGGACAGGGGGTATACTATGGCTACACCTTC. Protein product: CSVAPGQGVYYGYTF.

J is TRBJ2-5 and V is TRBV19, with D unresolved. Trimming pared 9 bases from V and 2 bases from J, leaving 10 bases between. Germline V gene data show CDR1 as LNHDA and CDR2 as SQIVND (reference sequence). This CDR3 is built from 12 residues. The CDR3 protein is CARAEPQETQYF. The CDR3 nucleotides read TGTGCCAGAGCCGAACCTCAAGAGACCCAGTACTTC.

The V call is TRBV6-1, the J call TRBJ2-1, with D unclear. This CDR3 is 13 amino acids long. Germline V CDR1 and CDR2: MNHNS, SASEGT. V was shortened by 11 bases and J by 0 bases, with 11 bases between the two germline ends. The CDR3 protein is CAGTSSSYNEQFF. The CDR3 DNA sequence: TGTGCCGGTACGTCGAGCTCCTACAATGAGCAGTTCTTC.

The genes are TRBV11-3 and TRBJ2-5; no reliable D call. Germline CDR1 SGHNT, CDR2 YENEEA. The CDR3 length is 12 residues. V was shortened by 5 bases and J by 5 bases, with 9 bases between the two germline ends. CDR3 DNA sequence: TGTGCCAGCAGCCCCGCCGCGGAGACCCAGTACTTC. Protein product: CASSPAAETQYF.

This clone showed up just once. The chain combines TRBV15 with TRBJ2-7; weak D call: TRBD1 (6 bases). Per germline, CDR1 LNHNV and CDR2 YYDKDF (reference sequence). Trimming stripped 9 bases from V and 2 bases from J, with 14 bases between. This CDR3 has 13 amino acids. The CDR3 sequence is CATSSGQAYEQYF. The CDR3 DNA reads TGTGCCACTTCCTCGGGACAAGCCTACGAGCAGTACTTC.